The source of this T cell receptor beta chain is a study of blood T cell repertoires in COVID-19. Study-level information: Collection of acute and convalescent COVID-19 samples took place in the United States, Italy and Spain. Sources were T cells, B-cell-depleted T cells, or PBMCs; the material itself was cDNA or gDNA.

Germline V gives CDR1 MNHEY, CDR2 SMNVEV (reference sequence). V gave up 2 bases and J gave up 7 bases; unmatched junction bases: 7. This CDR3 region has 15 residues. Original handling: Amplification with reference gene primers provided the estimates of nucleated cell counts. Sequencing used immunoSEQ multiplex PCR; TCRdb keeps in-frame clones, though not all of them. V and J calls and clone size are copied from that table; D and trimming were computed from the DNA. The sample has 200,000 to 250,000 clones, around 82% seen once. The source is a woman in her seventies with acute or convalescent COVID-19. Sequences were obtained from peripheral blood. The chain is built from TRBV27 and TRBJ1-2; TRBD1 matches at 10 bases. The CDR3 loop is CASSLRRQGASGYTF. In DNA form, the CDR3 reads TGTGCCAGCAGTTTACGGCGACAGGGGGCTTCTGGCTACACCTTC.